One sample yielded the 5 T cell receptor beta chains listed below, sequenced in a study of chemoradiotherapy in HPV16-positive cancers. TCRdb keeps only in-frame clones here, not all; method: immunoSEQ multiplex PCR. This sample carries under 35,000 clones, approximately 93% of them seen once, and the ten largest clones take more than 15%. The sample was blood, taken from a patient who underwent chemoradiotherapy. Receptor source: a human donor with HPV-associated anogenital cancer.

This clone appeared a single time. The V gene is TRBV13, the J gene TRBJ2-1; TRBD1 aligns across 12 bases. The CDR3 extends over 15 amino acids. The V gene end was trimmed by 5 bases and the J gene end by 8 bases; junction bases not matched to a gene: 7. Germline-derived CDR1 and CDR2 are PRHDT and FYEKMQ (reference sequence). The CDR3 spells CASSAGTGGGYEQFF. The CDR3 region has the DNA TGTGCCAGCAGCGCGGGGACAGGGGGCGGGTATGAGCAGTTCTTC.

This clone was detected only a few times. J is TRBJ1-3 and V is TRBV4-1, with D maybe TRBD1 (5 bases). The CDR3 has 14 amino acids. The V gene's germline CDR1 is MGHRA and CDR2 YSYEKL. The V and J ends lost 7 bases and 0 bases respectively, with 10 bases between them. The CDR3 DNA reads as TGCGCCAGCACCGGCACAGGCTCTGGAAACACCATATATTTT. Translation: CASTGTGSGNTIYF.

The genes are TRBV6-1 and TRBJ1-1; D possibly corresponds to TRBD1 (6 bases). The CDR3 runs 14 residues. Germline CDR1 is MNHNS and CDR2 is SASEGT. V was shortened by 6 bases and J by 1 base, with 12 bases between the two germline ends. CDR3 sequence reads: CASRWGAANTEAFF. In DNA, the CDR3 is TGTGCCAGCAGGTGGGGGGCGGCGAACACTGAAGCTTTCTTT.

The rearrangement links TRBV13 to TRBJ1-1, with 7 bases aligning to TRBD1. The germline V gene has CDR1 PRHDT and CDR2 FYEKMQ (reference sequence). The ends lost 5 bases at V and 3 bases at J; junction bases unmatched: 15. The CDR3 is made up of 17 amino acids. The chain's CDR3 is CASSPSTHHRGYTEAFF. Here the CDR3 DNA reads TGTGCCAGCAGCCCGAGCACCCATCACAGGGGTTACACTGAAGCTTTCTTT.

The chain carries TRBV28 and TRBJ2-7, with D hard to call. Trimming left V 6 bases short and J 0 bases short, with 15 bases between. CDR1 MDHEN and CDR2 SYDVKM come from the germline V gene. This CDR3 is built from 15 residues. The CDR3 loop reads CASSPTTRSSYEQYF. CDR3 sequence (DNA): TGTGCCAGCAGCCCCACGACTCGGAGCTCCTACGAGCAGTACTTC.